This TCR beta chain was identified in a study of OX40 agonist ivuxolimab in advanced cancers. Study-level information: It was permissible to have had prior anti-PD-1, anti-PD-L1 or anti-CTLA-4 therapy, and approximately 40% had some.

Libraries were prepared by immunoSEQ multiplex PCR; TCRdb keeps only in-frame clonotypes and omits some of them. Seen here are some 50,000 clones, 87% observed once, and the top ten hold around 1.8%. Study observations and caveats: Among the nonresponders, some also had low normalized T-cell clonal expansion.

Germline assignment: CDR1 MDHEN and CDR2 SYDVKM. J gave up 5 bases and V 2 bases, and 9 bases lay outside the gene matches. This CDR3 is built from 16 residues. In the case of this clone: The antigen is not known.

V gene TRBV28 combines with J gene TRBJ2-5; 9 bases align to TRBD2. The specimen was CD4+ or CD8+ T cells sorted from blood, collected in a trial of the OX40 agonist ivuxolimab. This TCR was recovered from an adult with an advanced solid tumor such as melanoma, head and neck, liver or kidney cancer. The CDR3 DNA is TGTGCCAGCAGTTTAGCTGGCGGGGGGGCCATGGAGACCCAGTACTTC. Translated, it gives CASSLAGGGAMETQYF.